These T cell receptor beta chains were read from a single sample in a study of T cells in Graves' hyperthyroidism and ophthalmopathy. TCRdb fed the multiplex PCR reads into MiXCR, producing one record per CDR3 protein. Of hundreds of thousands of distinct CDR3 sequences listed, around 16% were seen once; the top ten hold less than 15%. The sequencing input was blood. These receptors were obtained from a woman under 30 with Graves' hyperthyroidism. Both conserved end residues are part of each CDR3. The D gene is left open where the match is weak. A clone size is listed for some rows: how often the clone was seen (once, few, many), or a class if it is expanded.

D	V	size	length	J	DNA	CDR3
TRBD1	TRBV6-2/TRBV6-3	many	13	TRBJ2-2	TGTGCCAGCAGTATACAGGGGACCGGGGAGCTGTTTTTT	CASSIQGTGELFF
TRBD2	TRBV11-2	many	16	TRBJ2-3	TGTGCCAGCGGGCCTGGGGGAGCGGGGCACACAGATACGCAGTATTTT	CASGPGGAGHTDTQYF
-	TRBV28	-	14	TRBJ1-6	TGTGCCAGCAGTTTTGCAGGGGCCAATTCACCCCTCCACTTT	CASSFAGANSPLHF
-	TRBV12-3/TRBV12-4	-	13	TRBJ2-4	TGTGCCAGCCGACTAGGGGAAAAAAACATTCAGTACTTC	CASRLGEKNIQYF
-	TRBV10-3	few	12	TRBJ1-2	TGTGCCATCAGTGTTTCGGGTGATGGCTACACCTTC	CAISVSGDGYTF
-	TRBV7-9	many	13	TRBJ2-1	TGTGCCAGCAGCTTGCCGGGGGTTTATGAGCAGTTCTTC	CASSLPGVYEQFF
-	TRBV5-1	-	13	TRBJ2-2	TGCGCCAGCAGCACAGACGAGACCGGGGAGCTGTTTTTT	CASSTDETGELFF
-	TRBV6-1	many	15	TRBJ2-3	TGTGCCAGCACCCGCTTAAGGGTAGCAGGAGATACGCAGTATTTT	CASTRLRVAGDTQYF
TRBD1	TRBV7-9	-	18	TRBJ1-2	TGTGCCAGCAGCTTAGCGGGAAGGACAGGGGGTTATTGGTATGGCTACACCTTC	CASSLAGRTGGYWYGYTF
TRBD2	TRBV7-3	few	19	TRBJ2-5	TGTGCCAGCAGCAAATCCAAGACTAGCGGGGTCCGGTGGTGTAGAGCCCAGTACTTC	CASSKSKTSGVRWCRAQYF
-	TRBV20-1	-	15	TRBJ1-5	TGCAGTGCTACTTCAGCCGCCTATAGCAATCAGCCCCAGCATTTT	CSATSAAYSNQPQHF
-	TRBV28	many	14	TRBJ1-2	TGTGCCAGCAGTCCATTGGGACGGCCCTGGGGCTACACCTTC	CASSPLGRPWGYTF
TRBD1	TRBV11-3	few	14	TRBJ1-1	TGTGCCAGCAGCTTAGGACAGGGTGAGACTGAAGCTTTCTTT	CASSLGQGETEAFF
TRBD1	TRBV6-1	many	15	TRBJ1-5	TGTGCCAGCTGCACCCGACAGGGTTCAGGCCAGCCCCAGCATTTT	CASCTRQGSGQPQHF
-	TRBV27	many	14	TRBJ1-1	TGTGCCAGCAGTTTAACCACAGGTTACACTGAAGCTTTCTTT	CASSLTTGYTEAFF
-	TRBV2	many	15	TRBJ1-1	TGTGCCACCCAACTGGACGGCGGAATGGCGACTGAAGCTTTCTTT	CATQLDGGMATEAFF
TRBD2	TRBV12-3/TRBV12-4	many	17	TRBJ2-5	TGTGCCAGCAGTTCCCGGGGACTAGCGGGGGGGGGAGAGACCCAGTACTTC	CASSSRGLAGGGETQYF
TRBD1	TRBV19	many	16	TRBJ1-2	TGTGCCAGTAGCAGAGGGACAGGTTCCAGAGACTATGGCTACACCTTC	CASSRGTGSRDYGYTF
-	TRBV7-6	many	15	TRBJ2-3	TGTGCCAGCAGCCTGGCCGCTTCTAGCACAGATACGCAGTATTTT	CASSLAASSTDTQYF
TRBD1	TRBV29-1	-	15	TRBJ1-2	TGCAGCGCTGTTCCACGGGCGCAGGGGGTTCGCGGCTACACCTTC	CSAVPRAQGVRGYTF
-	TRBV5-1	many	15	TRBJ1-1	TGCGCCAGCAGCTCCGAAGGGGGGCGGAACACTGAAGCTTTCTTT	CASSSEGGRNTEAFF
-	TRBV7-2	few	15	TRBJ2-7	TGTGCCAGCAGCTGGAGTCCCTATAGCTCCTACGAGCAGTACTTC	CASSWSPYSSYEQYF
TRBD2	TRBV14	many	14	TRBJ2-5	TGTGCCAGCAGCCAAGAGCTAGCGGAAGAGACCCAGTACTTC	CASSQELAEETQYF
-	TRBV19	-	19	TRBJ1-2	TGTGCCAGTAGTATCTCGCCGCCGACAGGAGCGCCGATTAACTATGGCTACACCTTC	CASSISPPTGAPINYGYTF
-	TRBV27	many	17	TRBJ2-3	TGTGCCAGCTTGTTAACCCGGGCATACACTATCACAGATACGCAGTATTTT	CASLLTRAYTITDTQYF
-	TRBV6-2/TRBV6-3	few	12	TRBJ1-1	TGTGCCAGCTTTCATGGAAGGACTGAAGCTTTCTTT	CASFHGRTEAFF
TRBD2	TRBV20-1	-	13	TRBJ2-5	TGCAGTGCCTGGCGGGGGGGCCTGGAGACCCAGTACTTC	CSAWRGGLETQYF
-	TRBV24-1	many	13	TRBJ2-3	TGTGCCACCAAAGACAGGCGCACAGATACGCAGTATTTT	CATKDRRTDTQYF
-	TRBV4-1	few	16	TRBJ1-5	TGCGCCAGCAGCCAAGGTCGAGGGCAAAGGGATCAGCCCCAGCATTTT	CASSQGRGQRDQPQHF
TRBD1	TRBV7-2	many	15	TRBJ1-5	TGTGCCAGCAGCTTAGTGTCAGGGGGTAATCAGCCCCAGCATTTT	CASSLVSGGNQPQHF
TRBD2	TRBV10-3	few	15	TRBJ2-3	TGTGCCATCAGTCCCCTAGCGGGGGACACAGATACGCAGTATTTT	CAISPLAGDTDTQYF
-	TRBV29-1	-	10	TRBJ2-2	TGCAGCGTTGAAGCCGGGGAGCTGTTTTTT	CSVEAGELFF
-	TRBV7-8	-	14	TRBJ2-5	TGTGCCAGCAGCTTAGGTGTGATGCAAGAGACCCAGTACTTC	CASSLGVMQETQYF
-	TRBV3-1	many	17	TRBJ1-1	TGTGCCAGCAGCCAAGGATTGAGGATGGGGGAGAACACTGAAGCTTTCTTT	CASSQGLRMGENTEAFF
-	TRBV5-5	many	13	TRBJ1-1	TGTGCCAGCAGCTTGGGGAACCGGGATCGAGCTTTCTTT	CASSLGNRDRAFF
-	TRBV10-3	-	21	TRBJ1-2	TGTGCCACCCTTTACATCGGTGGCCGACTAGGCAGGACAGCGAAACTTCATGGCTACACCTTC	CATLYIGGRLGRTAKLHGYTF
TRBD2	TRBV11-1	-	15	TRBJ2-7	TGTGCCAGCAGCCCAACACTAGCGGGAGTGGGTGAGCAGTACTTC	CASSPTLAGVGEQYF
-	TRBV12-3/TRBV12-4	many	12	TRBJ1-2	TGTGCCAGCAGTTTAAGGAAGTATGGCTACACCTTC	CASSLRKYGYTF
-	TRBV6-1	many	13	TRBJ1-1	TGTGCCAGCAGGGCAGCAATGAACACTGAAGCTTTCTTT	CASRAAMNTEAFF
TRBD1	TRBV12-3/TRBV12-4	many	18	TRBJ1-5	TGTGCCAGCAGTTCATGGACAGGGGGGGGGGTGAGCAATCAGCCCCAGCATTTT	CASSSWTGGGVSNQPQHF
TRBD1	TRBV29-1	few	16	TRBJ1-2	TGCAGCGTTGTCGGGGGGGCGGACAGGGCCCACTATGGCTACACCTTC	CSVVGGADRAHYGYTF
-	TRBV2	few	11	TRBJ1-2	TGTGCCACCGCCGACGGGGGTGGCTACACCTTC	CATADGGGYTF
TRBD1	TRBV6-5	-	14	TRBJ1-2	TGTGCCAGCAGTTCCTCGGACAGGAGGCATGGCTACACCTTC	CASSSSDRRHGYTF
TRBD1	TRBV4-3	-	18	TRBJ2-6	TGCGCCAGCAGCCAGACCCCGGGACAGACCTCTGGGGCCAACGTCCTGACTTTC	CASSQTPGQTSGANVLTF
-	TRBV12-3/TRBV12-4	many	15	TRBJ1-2	TGTGCCAGCAGTTTAGCACGGGGGACCCTCTATGGCTACACCTTC	CASSLARGTLYGYTF
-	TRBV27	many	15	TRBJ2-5	TGTGCCAGCAGTTTATCAGGGGCAGACCAAGAGACCCAGTACTTC	CASSLSGADQETQYF
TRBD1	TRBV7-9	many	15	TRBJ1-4	TGTGCCAGCAGCTTTCGGACAGGGCTTGATGAAAAACTGTTTTTT	CASSFRTGLDEKLFF
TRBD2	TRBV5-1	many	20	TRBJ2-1	TGCGCCAGCAGCTCCGTAAGGCTAGCGGGCCCTCCGCGGGACGACAATGAGCAGTTCTTC	CASSSVRLAGPPRDDNEQFF
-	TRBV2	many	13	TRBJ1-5	TGTGCCAGCTCACGGAATAGCAATCAGCCCCAGCATTTT	CASSRNSNQPQHF
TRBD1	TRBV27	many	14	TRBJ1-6	TGTGCCAGCAGACTTGGGACAGGGGGTTCACCCCTCCACTTT	CASRLGTGGSPLHF
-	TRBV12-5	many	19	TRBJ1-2	TGTGCTAGTGGTTTCGCCGTACCTCGGGGGCACAGGGCTAACTATGGCTACACCTTC	CASGFAVPRGHRANYGYTF
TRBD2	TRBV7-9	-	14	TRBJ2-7	TGTGCCAGCGGATTAGCGGGAGGGCCGCGGGAGCAGTACTTC	CASGLAGGPREQYF
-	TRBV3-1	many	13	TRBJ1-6	TGTGCCAGCAGCCAAGGGGCCAATTCACCCCTCCACTTT	CASSQGANSPLHF
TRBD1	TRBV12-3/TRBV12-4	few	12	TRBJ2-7	TGTGCCTCCTCGGGACAGGGATTCGAGCAGTACTTC	CASSGQGFEQYF
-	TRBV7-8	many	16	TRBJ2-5	TGTGCCAGCAGCTCCGCCGCACTATCCTTTCAAGAGACCCAGTACTTC	CASSSAALSFQETQYF
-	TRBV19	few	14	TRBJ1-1	TGTGCCAGTAGTATAGTCAACGGGAACACTGAAGCTTTCTTT	CASSIVNGNTEAFF
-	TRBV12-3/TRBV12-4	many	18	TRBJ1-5	TGTGCCAGCAGTTTAGCGTTAGGGGCAGGGGATAGCAATCAGCCCCAGCATTTT	CASSLALGAGDSNQPQHF
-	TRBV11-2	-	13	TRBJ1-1	TGTGCCAGCAGCTCCGAGGTGGGTACTGAAGCTTTCTTT	CASSSEVGTEAFF
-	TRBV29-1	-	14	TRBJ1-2	TGCAGCGTGGATCCTATTGACAGGAAGGATGGCTACACCTTC	CSVDPIDRKDGYTF
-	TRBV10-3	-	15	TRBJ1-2	TGTGCCATCAGTGAGAGCTCCGCAGAGGGGAGAGGCTACACCTTC	CAISESSAEGRGYTF